These T cell receptor beta chains were read from a single sample in a study of shared clonotypes between healthy human individuals. The repertoire was sequenced with immunoSEQ multiplex PCR; TCRdb's copy has only in-frame clones and lacks some. The table includes 2 million to 2.5 million clones, 95% detected once. Sequencing was done on a sample of naive CD4+ T cells sorted from blood. The receptor set was obtained from a man between 18 and 35 years old in good health. Both conserved end residues are part of each CDR3. The D gene is left open where the match is weak. Size is omitted from some rows. Given values are once, few, many or a class for expanded clones.

cdr3_aa: CAWSVGQTSSGNTIYF; cdr3_nt: TGTGCCTGGAGTGTGGGACAGACGAGCTCTGGAAACACCATATATTTT; clone_size: NA; j_call: TRBJ1-3; v_call: TRBV30; d_call: TRBD1
cdr3_aa: CASSESGSSTYGYTF; cdr3_nt: TGTGCCAGCAGTGAATCTGGCTCCTCGACCTATGGCTACACCTTC; clone_size: NA; j_call: TRBJ1-2; v_call: TRBV25-1; d_call: NA
cdr3_aa: CASSPTPGGTGELFF; cdr3_nt: TGTGCCAGCTCTCCTACACCCGGAGGGACCGGGGAGCTGTTTTTT; clone_size: NA; j_call: TRBJ2-2; v_call: TRBV18; d_call: NA
cdr3_aa: CASSPGQPNTEAFF; cdr3_nt: TGTGCCAGCAGCCCCGGGCAACCGAACACTGAAGCTTTCTTT; clone_size: NA; j_call: TRBJ1-1; v_call: TRBV6-5; d_call: NA
cdr3_aa: CASSRQPNTGELFF; cdr3_nt: TGCGCCAGCAGCCGGCAGCCGAACACCGGGGAGCTGTTTTTT; clone_size: NA; j_call: TRBJ2-2; v_call: TRBV5-1; d_call: NA
cdr3_aa: CASGPAGVETQYF; cdr3_nt: TGTGCCAGCGGGCCAGCGGGAGTTGAGACCCAGTACTTC; clone_size: NA; j_call: TRBJ2-5; v_call: TRBV2; d_call: TRBD2
cdr3_aa: CASRERQRGYTF; cdr3_nt: TGTGCCAGCAGAGAAAGACAGCGGGGCTACACCTTC; clone_size: NA; j_call: TRBJ1-2; v_call: TRBV28; d_call: NA
cdr3_aa: CASKGDGAYEQYF; cdr3_nt: TGTGCCAGTAAAGGGGACGGAGCCTACGAGCAGTACTTC; clone_size: NA; j_call: TRBJ2-7; v_call: TRBV19; d_call: NA
cdr3_aa: CASSPKSTSYEQYF; cdr3_nt: TGTGCCAGTAGTCCGAAATCAACCTCCTACGAGCAGTACTTC; clone_size: NA; j_call: TRBJ2-7; v_call: TRBV19; d_call: NA
cdr3_aa: CASSLVEGQPQHF; cdr3_nt: TGTGCCAGCAGCTTAGTTGAAGGTCAGCCCCAGCATTTT; clone_size: NA; j_call: TRBJ1-5; v_call: TRBV7-8; d_call: NA
cdr3_aa: CAIRGGGAPDTQYF; cdr3_nt: TGTGCCATCAGAGGGGGGGGTGCCCCAGATACGCAGTATTTT; clone_size: NA; j_call: TRBJ2-3; v_call: TRBV10-3; d_call: NA
cdr3_aa: CASRLSESYEQYF; cdr3_nt: TGTGCCAGCAGGCTGTCAGAGTCCTACGAGCAGTACTTC; clone_size: NA; j_call: TRBJ2-7; v_call: TRBV2; d_call: NA
cdr3_aa: CASSPRTGNSYEQYF; cdr3_nt: TGTGCCAGCAGCCCCCGGACAGGGAACTCCTACGAGCAGTACTTC; clone_size: NA; j_call: TRBJ2-7; v_call: TRBV9; d_call: TRBD1
cdr3_aa: CASSKARGYEQYF; cdr3_nt: TGTGCCAGCAGTAAAGCCAGGGGTTACGAGCAGTACTTC; clone_size: NA; j_call: TRBJ2-7; v_call: TRBV6-5; d_call: NA
cdr3_aa: CASSDLRTSNEQFF; cdr3_nt: TGTGCCAGCAGTGATTTAAGGACTAGCAATGAGCAGTTCTTC; clone_size: NA; j_call: TRBJ2-1; v_call: TRBV25-1; d_call: TRBD2
cdr3_aa: CASSPTSGIAKNIQYF; cdr3_nt: TGTGCCAGCTCACCGACTAGCGGAATAGCCAAAAACATTCAGTACTTC; clone_size: NA; j_call: TRBJ2-4; v_call: TRBV18; d_call: TRBD2
cdr3_aa: CASKRQDNYGYTF; cdr3_nt: TGTGCCAGTAAACGACAGGACAACTATGGCTACACCTTC; clone_size: NA; j_call: TRBJ1-2; v_call: TRBV19; d_call: NA
cdr3_aa: CASSPRQITSSYEQYF; cdr3_nt: TGTGCCAGCAGCCCTAGACAAATAACGAGCTCCTACGAGCAGTACTTC; clone_size: NA; j_call: TRBJ2-7; v_call: TRBV5-6; d_call: NA
cdr3_aa: CAPRPKTTYSPLHF; cdr3_nt: TGCGCCCCCAGACCGAAGACGACATATTCACCCCTCCACTTT; clone_size: once; j_call: TRBJ1-6; v_call: TRBV4-1; d_call: NA
cdr3_aa: CASSNARGETQYF; cdr3_nt: TGTGCCAGTAGTAACGCCAGGGGAGAGACCCAGTACTTC; clone_size: NA; j_call: TRBJ2-5; v_call: TRBV19; d_call: NA
cdr3_aa: CASSPSVETRPDPYGYTF; cdr3_nt: TGCGCCAGCAGCCCCTCTGTCGAGACTCGACCCGACCCCTATGGCTACACCTTC; clone_size: NA; j_call: TRBJ1-2; v_call: TRBV5-1; d_call: NA
cdr3_aa: CASYDGGMVGNQPQHF; cdr3_nt: TGTGCTTCATACGATGGGGGGATGGTTGGCAATCAGCCCCAGCATTTT; clone_size: once; j_call: TRBJ1-5; v_call: TRBV19; d_call: NA
cdr3_aa: CSVLGNMNTEAFF; cdr3_nt: TGCAGCGTTCTCGGAAACATGAACACTGAAGCTTTCTTT; clone_size: NA; j_call: TRBJ1-1; v_call: TRBV29-1; d_call: NA
cdr3_aa: CASSQDPGVYNSPLHF; cdr3_nt: TGCGCCAGCAGCCAAGATCCGGGGGTCTATAATTCACCCCTCCACTTT; clone_size: NA; j_call: TRBJ1-6; v_call: TRBV4-3; d_call: NA
cdr3_aa: CASRLYRDSSEQYF; cdr3_nt: TGTGCCAGCAGGCTATACAGGGACTCCTCCGAGCAGTACTTC; clone_size: NA; j_call: TRBJ2-7; v_call: TRBV7-2; d_call: NA
cdr3_aa: CASSTKDRGYEQYF; cdr3_nt: TGTGCCAGCTCCACAAAGGACAGGGGGTACGAGCAGTACTTC; clone_size: NA; j_call: TRBJ2-7; v_call: TRBV18; d_call: TRBD1
cdr3_aa: CASGSSGRTDTQYF; cdr3_nt: TGCGCCAGCGGATCTAGCGGGAGAACAGATACGCAGTATTTT; clone_size: once; j_call: TRBJ2-3; v_call: TRBV5-1; d_call: TRBD2
cdr3_aa: CASSEGLARESKNIQYF; cdr3_nt: TGTGCCAGCAGCGAGGGACTAGCGAGGGAGTCCAAAAACATTCAGTACTTC; clone_size: NA; j_call: TRBJ2-4; v_call: TRBV5-4; d_call: TRBD2
cdr3_aa: CASSLGQAGGQPQHF; cdr3_nt: TGTGCCAGCAGCTTGGGGCAGGCTGGCGGGCAGCCCCAGCATTTT; clone_size: NA; j_call: TRBJ1-5; v_call: TRBV5-8; d_call: NA
cdr3_aa: CASSEEGSHSNQPQHF; cdr3_nt: TGTGCCAGCAGTGAAGAGGGCAGCCATAGCAATCAGCCCCAGCATTTT; clone_size: NA; j_call: TRBJ1-5; v_call: TRBV2; d_call: NA
cdr3_aa: CASSQVSSGNYEQYF; cdr3_nt: TGCGCCAGCAGCCAAGTTTCTAGCGGCAACTACGAGCAGTACTTC; clone_size: NA; j_call: TRBJ2-7; v_call: TRBV4-3; d_call: TRBD2
cdr3_aa: CASSVGSSRETQYF; cdr3_nt: TGTGCCAGCAGCGTAGGAAGTAGCCGTGAGACCCAGTACTTC; clone_size: once; j_call: TRBJ2-5; v_call: TRBV9; d_call: NA
cdr3_aa: CASSPGLEGITIYF; cdr3_nt: TGTGCCAGCTCCCCCGGACTGGAGGGGATAACCATATATTTT; clone_size: NA; j_call: TRBJ1-3; v_call: TRBV18; d_call: NA
cdr3_aa: CAISAGGTSNTGELFF; cdr3_nt: TGTGCCATCAGTGCAGGCGGAACTTCGAACACCGGGGAGCTGTTTTTT; clone_size: once; j_call: TRBJ2-2; v_call: TRBV10-3; d_call: NA
cdr3_aa: CASSLEGPSNDEQYF; cdr3_nt: TGCGCCAGCAGCTTGGAAGGCCCCTCCAACGACGAGCAGTACTTC; clone_size: NA; j_call: TRBJ2-7; v_call: TRBV5-1; d_call: NA
cdr3_aa: CASSPSGGLGEQYF; cdr3_nt: TGTGCCAGCAGCCCAAGCGGGGGCCTAGGGGAGCAGTACTTC; clone_size: NA; j_call: TRBJ2-7; v_call: TRBV7-2; d_call: TRBD2
cdr3_aa: CASSSAGTPSYEQYF; cdr3_nt: TGTGCCAGCAGCTCTGCCGGGACGCCTTCCTACGAGCAGTACTTC; clone_size: once; j_call: TRBJ2-7; v_call: TRBV11-2; d_call: NA
cdr3_aa: CASSLRQLVETQYF; cdr3_nt: TGTGCCAGCAGCTTGCGTCAACTGGTGGAGACCCAGTACTTC; clone_size: NA; j_call: TRBJ2-5; v_call: TRBV5-6; d_call: NA
cdr3_aa: CASSLVTGVPSGNTIYF; cdr3_nt: TGTGCCAGCAGCTTGGTCACGGGAGTACCCTCTGGAAACACCATATATTTT; clone_size: once; j_call: TRBJ1-3; v_call: TRBV5-4; d_call: NA
cdr3_aa: CASTQDAGELFF; cdr3_nt: TGCGCCAGCACTCAAGACGCCGGGGAGCTGTTTTTT; clone_size: NA; j_call: TRBJ2-2; v_call: TRBV5-1; d_call: NA
cdr3_aa: CASTGAGTGNTEAFF; cdr3_nt: TGTGCCAGCACTGGAGCCGGGACAGGGAACACTGAAGCTTTCTTT; clone_size: once; j_call: TRBJ1-1; v_call: TRBV28; d_call: TRBD1